This TCR beta chain comes out of a study of blood T cell repertoires in COVID-19. Background on the study: COVID-19 samples from acute and convalescent phases originated in the United States, Italy and Spain. The cDNA or gDNA used as material had been derived from T cells, B-cell-depleted T cells, or PBMCs.

In the authors' workflow: Nucleated cell number was recorded as an estimate derived from reference gene primer amplification. Generated by immunoSEQ multiplex PCR, the TCRdb table keeps only in-frame clones and is missing some. The V and J calls and clone size come from that table; D and trimming were worked out from the DNA. The sample shows fewer than 200,000 clones, less than 90% of them seen only once. CDR3 length equals 14 residues. The V and J ends lost 0 bases and 1 base respectively, with 8 bases between them. The germline V gene has CDR1 SGDLS and CDR2 YYNGEE. Living in 24 US areas, the participants were between roughly 18 and 95 years of age. This clone was observed once.

The genes are TRBV9 and TRBJ2-7; TRBD2 might be the D (5 bases). The sequenced sample consisted of PBMCs or T cells enriched from blood (not recorded which). The receptor was derived from a human donor with acute COVID-19. The donor label of this sample is uncertain. CDR3 loop: CASSVVGASYEQYF. The CDR3 region has the DNA TGTGCCAGCAGCGTAGTGGGAGCGTCCTACGAGCAGTACTTC.